Listed below are T cell receptor beta chains from one sample, sequenced in a study of T cell responses to AZD1222 COVID-19 vaccine. Some clones are missing from TCRdb's copy, which holds only in-frame ones; the method was immunoSEQ multiplex PCR. Among some 110,000 clones listed, around 90% were seen once. Source: peripheral blood, taken 28 days after the second AZD1222 dose. These receptors were taken from an adult who received the AZD1222 COVID-19 vaccine. Both conserved end residues are part of each CDR3. The order of the fields is clone size, J gene, D gene, V gene, CDR3 DNA, CDR3 protein. A D gene is named only where the DNA matches it firmly. Clone size is not always given. Where it is, it says once, few, many or a class for expanded clones.

>NA|TRBJ1-5|NA|TRBV9
TGTGCCAGCAGCGTATCAGGGACTAGCAATCAGCCCCAGCATTTT
CASSVSGTSNQPQHF
>NA|TRBJ1-2|NA|TRBV7-3
TGTGCCAGCAGCTTAGATAACAGGGCTTTCCCTTTTTATGGCTACACCTTC
CASSLDNRAFPFYGYTF
>NA|TRBJ1-1|TRBD1|TRBV5-1
TGCGCCAGCAGCCCCCTAATGTCAGGGGGCGAGGGCACTGAAGCTTTCTTT
CASSPLMSGGEGTEAFF
>few|TRBJ2-7|NA|TRBV28
TGTGCCAGCAGTTTGCGGATATCTTTATACGAGCAGTACTTC
CASSLRISLYEQYF
>NA|TRBJ2-7|TRBD2|TRBV27
TGTGCCAGCAGTTCCAGAGCGGGGCCCTCCTACGAGCAGTACTTC
CASSSRAGPSYEQYF
>NA|TRBJ1-2|NA|TRBV12-3/TRBV12-4
TGTGCCAGCAGTTTTGAGGGTACTGGCTACACCTTC
CASSFEGTGYTF
>NA|TRBJ1-1|NA|TRBV19
TGTGCCAGTAGTATAGATCCCCGCCAGTCTCGAGCTTTCTTT
CASSIDPRQSRAFF
>NA|TRBJ2-7|TRBD2|TRBV6-5
TGTGCCAGCAGGCAGACTAGCGGGGACTCCTACGAGCAGTACTTC
CASRQTSGDSYEQYF
>NA|TRBJ2-7|NA|TRBV28
TGTGCCAGCAGTTTAGAGGGCCCGACCTACGAGCAGTACTTC
CASSLEGPTYEQYF
>NA|TRBJ1-2|NA|TRBV5-1
TGCGCCAGCAGCTTGGCCGAGGGGAGGACTTATGGCTACACCTTC
CASSLAEGRTYGYTF
>NA|TRBJ1-5|NA|TRBV28
TGTGCCAGCAGTTTGATGGGTCAGCCCCAGCATTTT
CASSLMGQPQHF
>NA|TRBJ2-7|NA|TRBV6-2/TRBV6-3
TGTGCCAGCAGTTCTACCACTATAACCGCCGCCACCGCCGAGCAGTACTTC
CASSSTTITAATAEQYF
>NA|TRBJ2-2|NA|TRBV28
TGTGCCAGCAGTCTTCCGATGGGGGAGCTGTTTTTT
CASSLPMGELFF
>NA|TRBJ2-2|NA|TRBV11-2
TGTGCCAGCAGCGGACACATCTCCGGGGAGCTGTTTTTT
CASSGHISGELFF
>NA|TRBJ1-5|NA|TRBV4-1
TGCGCCAGCAGCCAAGATGACACAGGGCGTCAGCCCCAGCATTTT
CASSQDDTGRQPQHF
>NA|TRBJ1-3|TRBD1|TRBV6-1
TGTGCCAGCAGTGAGACAGGGGCCGACTCTGGAAACACCATATATTTT
CASSETGADSGNTIYF
>once|TRBJ1-5|NA|TRBV7-2
TGTGCCAGCAGCTTAGTGTGGGGGCCGAATCAGCCCCAGCATTTT
CASSLVWGPNQPQHF
>NA|TRBJ1-5|NA|TRBV15
TGTGCCACCAGCAGAGATAGGTACGAAGAGCCTTTT
CATSRDRYEEPF
>NA|TRBJ2-2|NA|TRBV4-3
TGCGCCAGCAGCCAAGATGGAGGGACGAACACCGGGGAGCTGTTTTTT
CASSQDGGTNTGELFF
>NA|TRBJ1-2|NA|TRBV20-1
TGCAGTGCTAGTCCAGGGAACTATGGCTACACCTTC
CSASPGNYGYTF
>NA|TRBJ2-1|NA|TRBV19
TGTGCCAGTAGGCCGAATGAGGGGCTTATGAATGAGCAGTTCTTC
CASRPNEGLMNEQFF
>NA|TRBJ1-1|NA|TRBV5-5
TGTGCCAGCACACGGGGCGGGTACACTGAAGCTTTCTTT
CASTRGGYTEAFF
>NA|TRBJ2-3|TRBD2|TRBV13
TGTGCCAGCAGCCCCGGACTAGCGTCCGCAGATACGCAGTATTTT
CASSPGLASADTQYF
>NA|TRBJ1-6|NA|TRBV28
TGTGCCAGCAGCCCTCCTTGGAATTGGAGGAGTAATTCACCCCTCCACTTT
CASSPPWNWRSNSPLHF
>NA|TRBJ2-1|NA|TRBV11-3
TGTGCCAGCAGCCAGGTGGCCAATGAGCAGTTCTTC
CASSQVANEQFF
>NA|TRBJ1-1|NA|TRBV11-3
TGTGCCAGCAGCTTAGGAAAGGGGAGGACTGAAGCTTTCTTT
CASSLGKGRTEAFF
>NA|TRBJ1-5|NA|TRBV6-2/TRBV6-3
TGTGCCAGCAGTTACTCTGCAGGCTCAGGTCAGCCCCAGCATTTT
CASSYSAGSGQPQHF
>NA|TRBJ2-1|TRBD2|TRBV11-3
TGTGCCAGCAGCGCACAAGCGGGGAATGAGCAGTTCTTC
CASSAQAGNEQFF
>NA|TRBJ2-3|NA|TRBV7-7
TGTGCCAGCAGCTTACTAGGGGAGGAGACAGATACGCAGTATTTT
CASSLLGEETDTQYF
>NA|TRBJ1-4|NA|TRBV5-6
TGTGCCAGCAGCTTGGACAGTAATGAAAAACTGTTTTTT
CASSLDSNEKLFF
>NA|TRBJ2-2|TRBD2|TRBV6-4
TGTGCCAGCAGTGATTCCCACGATGGCGGGGGGACAACCGGGGAGCTGTTTTTT
CASSDSHDGGGTTGELFF
>NA|TRBJ1-2|TRBD1|TRBV28
TGTGCCAGCAGTGAAGGGGGCAGGGCTAACTATGGCTACACCTTC
CASSEGGRANYGYTF
>NA|TRBJ1-3|NA|TRBV2
TGTGCCAGCAGTGAAGTAGATATTACCATATATTTT
CASSEVDITIYF
>NA|TRBJ1-2|NA|TRBV30
TGTGCCTGGAGTTTAACCAGCGCCGGCTATGGCTACACCTTC
CAWSLTSAGYGYTF
>NA|TRBJ2-2|TRBD1|TRBV19
TGTGCCAGTAGTATAGAGGACAGGGGGCCCGGGGAGCTGTTTTTT
CASSIEDRGPGELFF
>NA|TRBJ2-7|NA|TRBV9
TGTGCCAGCAGCGTAGACAGGGTTGTGAACGAGCAGTACTTC
CASSVDRVVNEQYF
>NA|TRBJ1-6|NA|TRBV2
TGTGCCAGCAGTGTTTATGGCAGTCCTAATTCACCCCTCCACTTT
CASSVYGSPNSPLHF
>NA|TRBJ2-3|NA|TRBV28
TGTGCCAGCAGTTTTTTGGGGGACACAGATACGCAGTATTTT
CASSFLGDTDTQYF
>NA|TRBJ1-2|TRBD1|TRBV10-3
TGTGCCATCACCGCGACTCAGGGGGCGCATTTATATGGCTACACCTTC
CAITATQGAHLYGYTF
>few|TRBJ2-7|NA|TRBV19
TGTGCCAGTAGTATAAGGGGAGCCAAGCGCGAGCAGTACTTC
CASSIRGAKREQYF
>NA|TRBJ1-1|NA|TRBV30
TGTGCCTGGAGTGTAGGGGGGGCTGAAGCTTTCTTT
CAWSVGGAEAFF